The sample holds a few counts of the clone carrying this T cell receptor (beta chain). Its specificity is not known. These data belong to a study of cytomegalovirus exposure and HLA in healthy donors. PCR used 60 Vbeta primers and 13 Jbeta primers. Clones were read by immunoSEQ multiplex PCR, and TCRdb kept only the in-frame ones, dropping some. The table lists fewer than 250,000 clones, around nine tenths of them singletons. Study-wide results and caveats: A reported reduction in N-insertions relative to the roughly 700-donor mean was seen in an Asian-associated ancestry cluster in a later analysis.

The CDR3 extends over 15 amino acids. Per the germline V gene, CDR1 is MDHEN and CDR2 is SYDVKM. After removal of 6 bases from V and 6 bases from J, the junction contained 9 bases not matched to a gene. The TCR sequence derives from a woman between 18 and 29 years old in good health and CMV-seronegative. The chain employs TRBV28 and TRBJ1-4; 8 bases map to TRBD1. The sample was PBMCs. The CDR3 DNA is TGTGCCAGCAGCGGCGACAGGGGTATCGATGAAAAACTGTTTTTT. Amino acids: CASSGDRGIDEKLFF.